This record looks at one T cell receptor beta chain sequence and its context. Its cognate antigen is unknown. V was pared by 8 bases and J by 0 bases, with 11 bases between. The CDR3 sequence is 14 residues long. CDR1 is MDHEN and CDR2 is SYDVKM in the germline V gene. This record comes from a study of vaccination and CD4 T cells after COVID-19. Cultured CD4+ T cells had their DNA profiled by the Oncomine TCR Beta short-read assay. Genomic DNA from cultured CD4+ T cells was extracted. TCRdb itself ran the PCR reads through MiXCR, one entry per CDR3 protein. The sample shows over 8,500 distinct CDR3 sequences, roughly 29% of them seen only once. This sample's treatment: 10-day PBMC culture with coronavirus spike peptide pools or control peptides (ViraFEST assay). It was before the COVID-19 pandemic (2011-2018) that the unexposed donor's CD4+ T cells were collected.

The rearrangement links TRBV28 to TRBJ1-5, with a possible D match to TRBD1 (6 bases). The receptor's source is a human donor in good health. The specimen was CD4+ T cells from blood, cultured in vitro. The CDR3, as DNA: TGTGCCAGCCGGGACATTGGTAGCAATCAGCCCCAGCATTTT. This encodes CASRDIGSNQPQHF.